The 32 T cell receptor beta chains reported below all come from one sample, sequenced in a study of shared clonotypes between healthy human individuals. Libraries were prepared by immunoSEQ multiplex PCR; TCRdb keeps only in-frame clonotypes and omits some of them. The repertoire includes about 1 million clones, about 75% of them detected once, and roughly 1.4% sits in the top ten. Sequenced: memory CD4+ T cells sorted from blood. The subset here: CD45RA-negative fraction. These receptors were collected from a man between 18 and 35 years old in good health.

The chain joins TRBV27 to TRBJ2-7, with D perhaps matching TRBD1 or TRBD2 (5 bases each). V lost 2 bases and J 4 bases, leaving 18 bases between the germline ends. CDR1 MNHEY and CDR2 SMNVEV come from the germline V gene (reference sequence). This CDR3 is built from 16 residues. CDR3 protein: CASSLGNLYGGYEQYF. Written as DNA, the CDR3 is TGTGCCAGCAGTTTAGGGAACCTTTATGGGGGATACGAGCAGTACTTC.

The rearrangement links TRBV4-1 to TRBJ2-1, with 11 positions matching TRBD2. The CDR3 extends over 16 amino acids. CDR1 MGHRA and CDR2 YSYEKL come from the germline V gene. V lost 0 bases and J lost 6; bases outside the gene matches: 4. The CDR3 nucleotides are TGCGCCAGCAGCCAAGAGCATAGCGGGGGGGCCAATGAGCAGTTCTTC. It specifies CASSQEHSGGANEQFF.

The chain recombines TRBV14 with TRBJ1-2; unclear D gene. Deletions cut 0 bases from V and 3 bases from J, with 8 bases between. The CDR3 has 14 amino acids. Germline V gene lookup returns CDR1 SGHDN and CDR2 FVKESK. CDR3 residues: CASSQDNTDYGYTF. The CDR3 DNA reads TGTGCCAGCAGCCAAGATAACACAGACTATGGCTACACCTTC.

In its sample, this clone was seen a few times. Other DNA variants within this sample encode the same CDR3. The chain has TRBV10-1 and TRBJ2-7, with D perhaps given as TRBD1 or TRBD2 (5 bases each). The V end was cut by 2 bases, the J end by 0 bases, with 5 bases between. Germline V gene sequence: CDR1 WNHNN, CDR2 SYGVQD (reference sequence). This CDR3 comprises 13 residues. The CDR3 loop is CASSEGGSYEQYF. For the CDR3, the DNA is TGCGCCAGCAGTGAGGGGGGCTCCTACGAGCAGTACTTC.

A single count supports this clone. The CDR3 here is CASSARQGATNEKLFF. The CDR3 DNA follows: TGCGCCAGCAGTGCGCGCCAGGGAGCAACTAATGAAAAACTGTTTTTT. This chain links TRBV10-2 with TRBJ1-4; D possibly corresponds to TRBD1 (5 bases). Trimming stripped 4 bases from V and 0 bases from J, with 12 bases between. This CDR3 is built from 16 residues. Germline-derived CDR1 and CDR2 are WSHSY and SAAADI.

The chain links TRBV10-3 to TRBJ2-7, with TRBD2 matching 7 bases. This CDR3 has 11 residues. CDR1 and CDR2 (germline): ENHRY, SYGVKD. V lost 6 bases to trimming and J lost 7 bases; unmatched junction nucleotides: 3. The CDR3 bases are TGTGCCATCAGCGCCGGGAGGGAGCAGTACTTC. Protein product: CAISAGREQYF.

This clone was seen repeatedly, ten times or more. V and J are TRBV19 and TRBJ2-1, with no clear D. V gave up 2 bases and J gave up 5 bases, with 10 bases separating them. Per germline, CDR1 LNHDA and CDR2 SQIVND (reference sequence). This CDR3 is built from 14 residues. The CDR3 loop reads CASSIRLSHNEQFF. DNA for the CDR3: TGTGCCAGTAGTATACGACTTTCCCACAATGAGCAGTTCTTC.

This clone has more than one count but fewer than ten. This chain connects TRBV7-2 to TRBJ1-1, with D perhaps matching TRBD1 (5 bases). The germline gives CDR1 SGHTA, CDR2 FQGNSA. Trimming cost V 3 bases and J 9 bases, with 8 bases left between them. This CDR3 spans 11 amino acids. Here the CDR3 reads CASSFEGQAFF. In nucleotides, the CDR3 is TGTGCCAGCAGCTTTGAGGGGCAAGCTTTCTTT.

This chain links TRBV18 with TRBJ2-3; 14 nucleotides match TRBD2. V trimming: 2 bases; J trimming: 4 bases; junction bases outside the gene matches: 11. This CDR3 contains 19 residues. In germline, CDR1 is KGHSH, CDR2 LQKENI. In DNA form, the CDR3 reads TGTGCCAGCTCACCATTGACCGGACTAGCGGGAGGTGAGGCAGATACGCAGTATTTT. Its protein is CASSPLTGLAGGEADTQYF.

The chain carries TRBV18 and TRBJ2-2; D might be TRBD1 (5 bases). Germline V lookup: CDR1 KGHSH, CDR2 LQKENI. Trimming pared 3 bases from V and 3 bases from J, leaving 8 bases between. This CDR3 has 14 amino acids. The CDR3 coding sequence is TGTGCCAGCTCACCGGACACTCACACCGGGGAGCTGTTTTTT. This codes for CASSPDTHTGELFF.

This clone was found once. The chain is built from TRBV6-5 and TRBJ2-7, with D perhaps matching TRBD1 or TRBD2 (7 bases each). The CDR3 spans 15 residues. Germline V CDR1 and CDR2: MNHEY, SVGAGI. V was clipped by 0 bases and J by 7 bases, with 16 bases between them. The CDR3 loop reads CASSYSRQGGSEQYF. The CDR3 bases are TGTGCCAGCAGTTACTCCCGTCAGGGGGGGTCGGAGCAGTACTTC.

This chain uses TRBV5-1 with TRBJ2-1; 9 bases agree with TRBD2. CDR1 is SGHRS and CDR2 is YFSETQ in the germline V gene. The CDR3 loop spans 14 amino acids. The V and J ends lost 4 bases and 9 bases, in that order; junction bases with no gene match: 8. The CDR3 sequence is CASSNLAGPIEQFF. The CDR3 region has the DNA TGCGCCAGCAGCAACCTAGCGGGACCCATTGAGCAGTTCTTC.

The chain uses TRBV2 and TRBJ2-1; either TRBD1 or TRBD2 may supply D (6 bases each). V was trimmed by 8 bases and J by 7 bases, leaving 15 bases between them. The CDR3 contains 13 residues. The V gene's germline CDR1 is SNHLY and CDR2 FYNNEI. The CDR3 DNA reads as TGTGCCAGCTCGTCGGAGGGACAAAATGAGCAGTTCTTC. It codes for CASSSEGQNEQFF. The full variable domain, with the rest looked up from reference TRBV2 and TRBJ2-1, is EPEVTQTPSHQVTQMGQEVILRCVPISNHLYFYWYRQILGQKVEFLVSFYNNEISEKSEIFDDQFSVERPDGSNFTLKIRSTKLEDSAMYFCASSSEGQNEQFFGPGTRLTVL.

The CDR3 protein is CASSAEGSGYEQYF. CDR3 bases: TGCGCCAGCAGCGCGGAAGGTTCAGGTTACGAGCAGTACTTC. The chain joins TRBV5-1 to TRBJ2-7; D is unresolved. CDR1 is SGHRS and CDR2 is YFSETQ in the germline V gene. Trimming stripped 4 bases from V and 4 bases from J, with 15 bases between. The CDR3 is made up of 14 amino acids.

The chain joins TRBV5-1 to TRBJ2-6; D remains unclear. Germline lookup yields CDR1 SGHRS and CDR2 YFSETQ. Trimming removed 2 bases from V and 0 bases from J, with 9 bases in between. The CDR3 covers 16 residues. The CDR3 protein is CASSFGEFSGANVLTF. CDR3 sequence (DNA): TGCGCCAGCAGCTTCGGCGAGTTCTCTGGGGCCAACGTCCTGACTTTC.

The gene calls are TRBV10-3 and TRBJ2-7; TRBD1 matches 7 bases. With V trimmed by 6 bases and J by 5 bases, 4 bases remained unmatched. CDR1 is ENHRY and CDR2 is SYGVKD in the germline V gene. The CDR3 has 12 residues. CDR3 bases: TGTGCCATCAGAGACAGGGCGGACGAGCAGTACTTC. Its protein is CAIRDRADEQYF.

This clone has just one count. V and J are TRBV11-3 and TRBJ2-5, with no clear D. Germline assignment: CDR1 SGHNT and CDR2 YENEEA. The V end lost 5 bases, the J end lost 0 bases, and 7 bases lay between the germline ends. This CDR3 is built from 13 residues. CDR3 sequence: CASSPPDQETQYF. As DNA, the CDR3 is TGTGCCAGCAGCCCCCCGGACCAAGAGACCCAGTACTTC.

This sequence joins TRBV6-5 and TRBJ2-3; no clear D. The CDR3 loop spans 14 amino acids. Germline values: CDR1 MNHEY, CDR2 SVGAGI. The V end was cut by 4 bases, the J end by 5 bases, with 13 bases between. CDR3 residues: CASSSGRPGDTQYF. The CDR3, as DNA: TGTGCCAGCAGTTCCGGACGGCCGGGAGATACGCAGTATTTT.

The gene calls are TRBV19 and TRBJ1-4; TRBD1 is a possible D gene (6 bases). The CDR3 runs to 13 residues. Trimming cost V 2 bases and J 8 bases, with 9 bases left between them. Germline-derived CDR1 and CDR2 are LNHDA and SQIVND (reference sequence). CDR3 in amino acids: CASSIRQGEKLFF. For the CDR3, the DNA is TGTGCCAGTAGTATAAGGCAGGGGGAAAAACTGTTTTTT.

Of note for this clone: A single base is all that separates this from a far larger clone, so a read error is likely. Different DNA sequences within this sample yield the same CDR3. J is TRBJ1-2 and V is TRBV5-1; D remains unclear. V was cut by 0 bases and J by 2 bases, with 5 bases left in between. Per germline, CDR1 SGHRS and CDR2 YFSETQ. This CDR3 has 13 residues. The CDR3, as DNA: TGCGCCAGCAGCTTGGACCGAAACTATGGCTACACCTTC. It codes for CASSLDRNYGYTF.

This clone was detected many times. The rearrangement links TRBV7-3 to TRBJ1-3; 8 nucleotides agree with TRBD1. Trimming removed 2 bases from V and 4 bases from J; junction bases left unmatched: 10. The CDR3 contains 17 residues. Germline V gene data show CDR1 as SGHTA and CDR2 as FQGTGA. The chain's CDR3 is CASSLQSGGAVGNTIYF. CDR3 coding DNA: TGTGCCAGCAGCTTACAATCAGGGGGCGCGGTCGGAAACACCATATATTTT. The full variable domain, in which reference TRBV7-3 and TRBJ1-3 provide the parts outside the CDR3, is GAGVSQTPSNKVTEKGKYVELRCDPISGHTALYWYRQSLGQGPEFLIYFQGTGAADDSGLPNDRFFAVRPEGSVSTLKIQRTERGDSAVYLCASSLQSGGAVGNTIYFGEGSWLTVV.

In this sample, this clone turned up many times. This chain links TRBV9 with TRBJ2-3, with no clear D. V lost 4 bases and J 2 bases, leaving 14 bases between the germline ends. This CDR3 spans 15 amino acids. Germline V lookup: CDR1 SGDLS, CDR2 YYNGEE. CDR3 region: CASSSDLEVTDTQYF. In DNA, the CDR3 is TGTGCCAGCAGCTCCGACCTAGAGGTCACAGATACGCAGTATTTT.

The chain employs TRBV27 and TRBJ1-1; 9 bases are shared with TRBD1. The CDR3 runs 15 residues. Trimming cost V 3 bases and J 11 bases; bases outside gene matches: 13. Germline values: CDR1 MNHEY, CDR2 SMNVEV (reference sequence). Here the CDR3 DNA reads TGTGCCAGCAGTTTGTCCCCACAGGGGGCTTCGGGTGCTTTCTTT. It specifies CASSLSPQGASGAFF.

This rearrangement joins TRBV2 to TRBJ2-7; D gene uncertain. V was trimmed by 7 bases and J by 3 bases, leaving 10 bases between them. The CDR3 is made up of 12 amino acids. Germline CDR1 reads SNHLY; CDR2 reads FYNNEI. The CDR3 reads CASTLDGYEQYF. The DNA of the CDR3 is TGTGCCAGCACTCTGGACGGCTACGAGCAGTACTTC.

In this sample, this clone turned up once. V gene TRBV4-1 combines with J gene TRBJ1-6, with D unclear. Germline V gene sequence: CDR1 MGHRA, CDR2 YSYEKL. V lost 1 base and J 0 bases, leaving 7 bases between the germline ends. The CDR3 extends over 16 amino acids. The CDR3 region has the DNA TGCGCCAGCAGCCAAGGTCCTCGCTCCTATAATTCACCCCTCCACTTT. This translates into CASSQGPRSYNSPLHF.

The chain employs TRBV6-5 and TRBJ1-1; unclear D gene. V was cut by 5 bases and J by 0 bases, with 13 bases left in between. The CDR3 loop spans 15 amino acids. Germline V gene lookup returns CDR1 MNHEY and CDR2 SVGAGI. The CDR3 DNA reads TGTGCCAGCAGTAACAAGGCTGACATGAACACTGAAGCTTTCTTT. It yields the protein CASSNKADMNTEAFF.

In DNA, the CDR3 is TGTGCCAGCAGACCGAGGGCAGCCGGACAGAACACCGGGGAGCTGTTTTTT. This sequence encodes CASRPRAAGQNTGELFF. J is TRBJ2-2 and V is TRBV7-9; D is tentatively TRBD1 or TRBD2 (5 bases each). The CDR3 is made up of 17 amino acids. Germline CDR1 is SEHNR and CDR2 is FQNEAQ (reference sequence). Trimming took 6 bases from V and 1 from J, leaving 18 bases between them. Using reference TRBV7-9 and TRBJ2-2 for the parts outside the CDR3, the full variable domain is DTGVSQNPRHKITKRGQNVTFRCDPISEHNRLYWYRQTLGQGPEFLTYFQNEAQLEKSRLLSDRFSAERPKGSFSTLEIQRTEQGDSAMYLCASRPRAAGQNTGELFFGEGSRLTVL.

The chain has TRBV6-1 and TRBJ1-2; tentative D call: TRBD1 (6 bases). The CDR3 extends over 14 amino acids. Germline CDR1 reads MNHNS; CDR2 reads SASEGT. V gave up 0 bases and J gave up 8 bases, with 13 bases separating them. The CDR3 region is CASSEAGGGRGYTF. The CDR3 nucleotides read TGTGCCAGCAGTGAAGCGGGCGGGGGGCGAGGCTACACCTTC.

This rearrangement joins TRBV5-1 to TRBJ2-6; D call uncertain. CDR1 SGHRS and CDR2 YFSETQ come from the germline V gene. The CDR3 has 16 residues. Trimming took off 0 bases at V and 2 bases at J, with 9 bases between the two ends. CDR3 loop: CASSLVYGAGANVLTF. The CDR3 region has the DNA TGCGCCAGCAGCTTGGTCTACGGAGCTGGGGCCAACGTCCTGACTTTC.

CDR3 sequence: CASSAGTFTSYGYTF. CDR3 nucleotide sequence: TGCGCCAGCAGCGCCGGGACATTTACGAGCTATGGCTACACCTTC. The chain is built from TRBV5-1 and TRBJ1-2; D might be TRBD1 (6 bases). The CDR3 length is 15 residues. Trimming removed 4 bases at V and 4 bases at J, with 17 bases between. Germline CDR1 reads SGHRS; CDR2 reads YFSETQ.

The chain uses TRBV10-3 and TRBJ2-7, with D possibly TRBD1 on 6 matching bases. The V and J ends lost 3 bases and 0 bases respectively, with 12 bases between them. The length of the CDR3 is 15 residues. Germline V gene sequence: CDR1 ENHRY, CDR2 SYGVKD. CDR3 sequence: CAISDLGATSYEQYF. The CDR3 DNA sequence: TGTGCCATCAGTGATCTGGGGGCCACCTCCTACGAGCAGTACTTC.

In the case of this clone: Other DNA sequences in the same sample also yield this CDR3. The rearrangement joins TRBV6-6 to TRBJ1-1; 10 bases align to TRBD1. The CDR3 sequence is 14 residues long. From germline, CDR1 is MNHNY and CDR2 SVGAGI (reference sequence). Trimming at V came to 2 bases and at J to 5 bases, leaving 2 bases not matched to a gene. CDR3 in DNA: TGTGCCAGCAGTTACGGACAGGGGGGGACTGAAGCTTTCTTT. Protein sequence: CASSYGQGGTEAFF.